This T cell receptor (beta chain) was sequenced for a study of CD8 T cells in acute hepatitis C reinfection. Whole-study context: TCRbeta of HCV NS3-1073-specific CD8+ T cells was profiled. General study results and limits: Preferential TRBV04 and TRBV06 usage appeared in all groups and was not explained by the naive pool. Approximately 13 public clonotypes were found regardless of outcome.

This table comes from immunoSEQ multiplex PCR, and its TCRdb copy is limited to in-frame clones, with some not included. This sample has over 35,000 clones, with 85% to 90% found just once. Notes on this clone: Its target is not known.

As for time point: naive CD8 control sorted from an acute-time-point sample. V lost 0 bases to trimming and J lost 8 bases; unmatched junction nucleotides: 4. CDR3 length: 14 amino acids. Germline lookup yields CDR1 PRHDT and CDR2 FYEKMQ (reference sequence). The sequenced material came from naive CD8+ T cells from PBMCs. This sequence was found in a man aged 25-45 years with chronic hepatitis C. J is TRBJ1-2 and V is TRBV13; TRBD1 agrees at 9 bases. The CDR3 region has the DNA TGTGCCAGCAGCTTAGGACAGGGGGCGCGGGGCTACACCTTC. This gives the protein CASSLGQGARGYTF.